This is a list of T cell receptor beta chains from one sample in a study of blood T cell repertoires in COVID-19. TCRdb's table, derived via immunoSEQ multiplex PCR, lists solely in-frame clones and lacks some. Altogether about 150,000 clones are present, more than 65% being singletons, with the ten largest covering 4.2%. The sequencing input was peripheral blood. The receptors shown here come from a man between 60 and 75 years old with acute or convalescent COVID-19. CDR3s include the opening cysteine and the closing phenylalanine or tryptophan. The order of the fields is V gene, D gene, J gene, clone size, CDR3 DNA, CDR3 protein. The D gene is left open where the match is weak. Not every row has a clone size; where given, it reads once, few, many or a size class.

v_call: TRBV30; d_call: NA; j_call: TRBJ1-2; clone_size: NA; cdr3_nt: TGTGCCTGGAGTGTACAAGGGGGCTATGGCTACACCTTC; cdr3_aa: CAWSVQGGYGYTF
v_call: TRBV30; d_call: NA; j_call: TRBJ2-5; clone_size: NA; cdr3_nt: TGTGCCTGGAGTGTACCCGGGAGCGGTGAGACCCAGTACTTC; cdr3_aa: CAWSVPGSGETQYF
v_call: TRBV7-2; d_call: TRBD2; j_call: TRBJ2-3; clone_size: NA; cdr3_nt: TGTGCCAGCAGCTTAAAAGCGGGAGGGCTCACAGATACGCAGTATTTT; cdr3_aa: CASSLKAGGLTDTQYF
v_call: TRBV4-1; d_call: TRBD1; j_call: TRBJ1-4; clone_size: NA; cdr3_nt: TGCGCCAGCAGCCAAGCGACAGGGGCTAATGAAAAACTGTTTTTT; cdr3_aa: CASSQATGANEKLFF
v_call: TRBV7-9; d_call: TRBD2; j_call: TRBJ2-7; clone_size: few; cdr3_nt: TGTGCCAGCATGGCCGGGACTAGCGGGCCTTACGAGCAGTACTTC; cdr3_aa: CASMAGTSGPYEQYF
v_call: TRBV28; d_call: TRBD2; j_call: TRBJ2-1; clone_size: NA; cdr3_nt: TGTGCCAGCAGTTTACGGACTAGCGGGAGGGGTGAGCAGTTCTTC; cdr3_aa: CASSLRTSGRGEQFF
v_call: TRBV9; d_call: TRBD1; j_call: TRBJ1-3; clone_size: once; cdr3_nt: TGTGCCAGCAGCGTAGCTACAGGGGAAGCTGGAAACACCATATATTTT; cdr3_aa: CASSVATGEAGNTIYF
v_call: TRBV25-1; d_call: TRBD2; j_call: TRBJ2-3; clone_size: NA; cdr3_nt: TGTGCCAGCAGTGAGCTCGCGGGTGCGGGAGGGAGGGCAGATACGCAGTATTTT; cdr3_aa: CASSELAGAGGRADTQYF
v_call: TRBV6-5; d_call: NA; j_call: TRBJ2-2; clone_size: NA; cdr3_nt: TGTGCCAGCAGTTACAGGGGAGGATCGGCCGGGGAGCTGTTTTTT; cdr3_aa: CASSYRGGSAGELFF
v_call: TRBV29-1; d_call: NA; j_call: TRBJ2-5; clone_size: few; cdr3_nt: TGCAGCGTAGGTTATTCGGGTGGGCAAGAGACCCAGTACTTC; cdr3_aa: CSVGYSGGQETQYF
v_call: TRBV24-1; d_call: TRBD1; j_call: TRBJ1-4; clone_size: few; cdr3_nt: TGTGCCACCAGTGATTCCCCGGGACACAAGGAAGGGGGTACAGGGGCAACTAATGAAAAACTGTTTTTT; cdr3_aa: CATSDSPGHKEGGTGATNEKLFF
v_call: TRBV7-9; d_call: NA; j_call: TRBJ2-2; clone_size: NA; cdr3_nt: TGTGCCAGCAGGAAACAGGGTCCGAACACCGGGGAGCTGTTTTTT; cdr3_aa: CASRKQGPNTGELFF
v_call: TRBV30; d_call: NA; j_call: TRBJ2-2; clone_size: NA; cdr3_nt: TGTGCCTGGAGTGGAGGTCAGGGGGGTCCCGGGGAGCTGTTTTTT; cdr3_aa: CAWSGGQGGPGELFF
v_call: TRBV5-6; d_call: TRBD1; j_call: TRBJ1-6; clone_size: once; cdr3_nt: TGTGCCAGCAGCTGGGACAGGGGGGATTCACCCCTCCACTTT; cdr3_aa: CASSWDRGDSPLHF
v_call: TRBV2; d_call: NA; j_call: TRBJ2-3; clone_size: few; cdr3_nt: TGTGCCAGCAGAGCAGGGACTTCACATACGCAGTATTTT; cdr3_aa: CASRAGTSHTQYF
v_call: TRBV4-1; d_call: NA; j_call: TRBJ2-7; clone_size: once; cdr3_nt: TGCGCCAGCAGCCCAAGCCGGGACTCCACGGCCTACGAGCAGTACTTC; cdr3_aa: CASSPSRDSTAYEQYF
v_call: TRBV5-1; d_call: NA; j_call: TRBJ2-6; clone_size: NA; cdr3_nt: TGCGCCAGCAGCTTTCAGTTCCCTCGACACGGGGCCAACGTCCTGACTTTC; cdr3_aa: CASSFQFPRHGANVLTF
v_call: TRBV7-3; d_call: TRBD1; j_call: TRBJ2-2; clone_size: few; cdr3_nt: TGTGCCAGCAGCGAGGGACAGGGGTTCGGGGAGCTGTTTTTT; cdr3_aa: CASSEGQGFGELFF
v_call: TRBV7-2; d_call: NA; j_call: TRBJ2-7; clone_size: NA; cdr3_nt: TGTGCCAGCAGCTTAGTAGAGTGGGGGCCCCATACCTTC; cdr3_aa: CASSLVEWGPHTF
v_call: TRBV6-5; d_call: TRBD2; j_call: TRBJ2-7; clone_size: once; cdr3_nt: TGTGCCAGCAGTTACTCTAGCGGGGGGACCTACGAGCAGTACTTC; cdr3_aa: CASSYSSGGTYEQYF
v_call: TRBV27; d_call: NA; j_call: TRBJ1-5; clone_size: NA; cdr3_nt: TGTGCCAGCAGCCTCCTCTCTCTGCCGGGTAGCAATCAGCCCCAGCATTTT; cdr3_aa: CASSLLSLPGSNQPQHF
v_call: TRBV28; d_call: NA; j_call: TRBJ1-4; clone_size: few; cdr3_nt: TGTGCCAGCAGTCCTTCGATCAGACAGGCAACTAATGAAAAACTGTTTTTT; cdr3_aa: CASSPSIRQATNEKLFF
v_call: TRBV3-1/TRBV3-2; d_call: NA; j_call: TRBJ1-5; clone_size: NA; cdr3_nt: TGTGCCAGCAGCCCTAAGACGGGGTATCAGCCCCAGCATTTT; cdr3_aa: CASSPKTGYQPQHF
v_call: TRBV5-8; d_call: TRBD2; j_call: TRBJ2-3; clone_size: NA; cdr3_nt: TGTGCCAGCAGCATAGGCCCGGGGACTAGCCCAGTTCATTTT; cdr3_aa: CASSIGPGTSPVHF
v_call: TRBV7-9; d_call: NA; j_call: TRBJ2-7; clone_size: once; cdr3_nt: TGTGCCAGCAGCTTGCACGGGTACGAGCAGTACTTC; cdr3_aa: CASSLHGYEQYF
v_call: TRBV18; d_call: TRBD2; j_call: TRBJ2-7; clone_size: NA; cdr3_nt: TGTGCCAGCTCACGAGTGCCGGTAGCGGGAGGGCCCTACGAGCAGTACTTC; cdr3_aa: CASSRVPVAGGPYEQYF
v_call: TRBV19; d_call: TRBD1; j_call: TRBJ2-5; clone_size: NA; cdr3_nt: TGTGCCAGTAGTATTGGATACAGGGGTCCTTACCAAGAGACCCAGTACTTC; cdr3_aa: CASSIGYRGPYQETQYF
v_call: TRBV6-5; d_call: NA; j_call: TRBJ2-3; clone_size: NA; cdr3_nt: TGTGCCAGCAGTAATCAGGGTACGCAGTATTTT; cdr3_aa: CASSNQGTQYF